This passage covers 6 T cell receptor beta chains from one sample sequenced in a study of blood T cell repertoires in COVID-19. Method: immunoSEQ multiplex PCR; TCRdb's copy keeps in-frame clones and lacks some. The sample holds approximately 28,000 clones; more than 85% are singletons and the top ten take around 0.83%. Material: peripheral blood. These receptors were taken from a woman aged 70-85 years with COVID-19, enrolled during active disease.

The chain links TRBV27 to TRBJ2-7; 7 bases are a match to TRBD2. The CDR3 sequence is 14 residues long. After removal of 2 bases from V and 6 bases from J, the junction contained 7 bases not matched to a gene. The germline V gene encodes CDR1 MNHEY and CDR2 SMNVEV (reference sequence). CDR3 protein: CASSLGRGGAEQYF. The CDR3 DNA is TGTGCCAGCAGTTTAGGGCGGGGAGGGGCCGAGCAGTACTTC.

V is TRBV7-8 and J is TRBJ2-7; D gene unclear. Trimming left V 1 base short and J 3 bases short, with 16 bases between. CDR3 size: 16 residues. From germline, CDR1 is SGHVS and CDR2 FQNEAQ. CDR3 in DNA: TGTGCCAGCAGCTTAGGTGGGTGGCCTAGATTCTACGAGCAGTACTTC. It is translated as CASSLGGWPRFYEQYF.

The rearrangement joins TRBV5-4 to TRBJ2-2; 7 bases map to TRBD2. Germline assignment: CDR1 SGHNT and CDR2 YYREEE (reference sequence). Unmatched junction bases numbered 12, after V lost 4 bases and J lost 6 bases. CDR3 length: 16 amino acids. CDR3 sequence (DNA): TGTGCCAGCAGCCCTGGGGGAGCGGGAAGGGCCGGGGAGCTGTTTTTT. This encodes CASSPGGAGRAGELFF.

Concerning this clone: A junction boundary mismatches the germline segment, possibly from a read error. The chain combines TRBV7-7 with TRBJ2-7; the D is unclear. Germline-derived CDR1 and CDR2 are SSHAT and FNYEAQ (reference sequence). The CDR3 has 13 residues. The DNA of the CDR3 is TGTGCTAGCAGCTTCGGTCCTTACTACGAGCAGTACTTC. Amino acid sequence: CASSFGPYYEQYF.

This chain joins TRBV4-1 and TRBJ2-2, with 9 nucleotides matching TRBD2. Unmatched junction bases numbered 4, after V lost 2 bases and J lost 6 bases. The CDR3 is 15 residues long. Germline CDR1 and CDR2: MGHRA and YSYEKL. The CDR3 loop is CASSQSGTSPGELFF. In nucleotides, the CDR3 is TGCGCCAGCAGCCAATCCGGGACTAGCCCCGGGGAGCTGTTTTTT.

This clone was seen a single time. Mismatch with germline at one junction end may stem from a read error. The V gene is TRBV6-2 or TRBV6-3, the J gene TRBJ2-1; no firm D call. Germline lookup yields CDR1 MNHEY and CDR2 SVGEGT. There are 15 residues in the CDR3. CDR3 protein: CASSRHLSSDNEQFF. CDR3 nucleotides: TGTGCCAGCAGTCGACACCTCTCCTCCGACAATGAGCAGTTCTTC.